This T cell receptor (beta chain) is from a study of shared clonotypes between healthy human individuals. The wider study: Samples came from a couple of female and a few male donors aged 18 to 49. The study, taken as a whole, reports: Read depth was anticipated to influence clonotype sharing among donors. The study generally estimated greater richness for naive than memory subsets. The generation probabilities recorded for non-shared clonotypes fell below those of clonotypes shared by all four donors.

The germline V and J ends were trimmed by 7 bases and 2 bases, with 18 bases remaining between them. The germline gives CDR1 SNHLY, CDR2 FYNNEI. CDR3 size: 17 residues. TCRdb's table, derived via immunoSEQ multiplex PCR, lists solely in-frame clones and lacks some. The sample consists of some 650,000 clones, around 97% of them appearing once. As to this clone: Its antigen is not identified.

This chain joins TRBV2 and TRBJ2-6; a possible D gene is TRBD1 (6 bases). Sequencing was done on a sample of naive CD4+ T cells sorted from blood. Subset: CD45RA+ positively selected. This sequence originates from a woman in her thirties in good health. As DNA, the CDR3 is TGTGCCAGCACGAGTTACCCAACAGGGCCTGGGGCCAACGTCCTGACTTTC. It specifies CASTSYPTGPGANVLTF.